These 26 T cell receptor beta chains share one sample of origin, sequenced in a study of a mutant IDH1 vaccine in newly diagnosed glioma. Produced via immunoSEQ multiplex PCR; TCRdb's table is partial and in-frame only. Counted here are 68,000 or so clones, roughly 84% occurring once; the ten biggest clones make up approximately 12%. No antigen is known for these receptors. Time point in this sample: week 35, safety follow-up. Vaccination comprised doses that each held 300 ug of mutant IDH1 20-mer peptide, plus topical imiquimod. The sample in question was PBMCs, obtained from a glioma patient whose treatment included an IDH1 peptide vaccine. These receptors were taken from a man younger than 35 with glioma.

The CDR3 sequence: CASSPTSGYYEQYF. The CDR3 DNA is TGTGCCAGCTCACCTACTAGCGGGTACTACGAGCAGTACTTC. This chain links TRBV18 with TRBJ2-7; 9 positions agree with TRBD2. After removal of 3 bases from V and 3 bases from J, the junction contained 3 bases not matched to a gene. This CDR3 has 14 residues. Germline lookup yields CDR1 KGHSH and CDR2 LQKENI.

In its sample, this clone was seen once. J is TRBJ2-7 and V is TRBV19; D is ambiguous. Germline V gives CDR1 LNHDA, CDR2 SQIVND (reference sequence). The ends were cut back, 3 bases at V and 1 base at J, with 10 bases in the middle. CDR3 length: 14 amino acids. The CDR3 DNA follows: TGTGCCAGTAGTATCACGCCGATGTCCTACGAGCAGTACTTC. Amino acids: CASSITPMSYEQYF.

The table lists this clone with a few counts. This chain links TRBV19 with TRBJ1-5; D uncertain. The CDR3 runs to 13 residues. CDR1 is LNHDA, CDR2 SQIVND, per germline (reference sequence). V gave up 5 bases and J gave up 2 bases, with 7 bases separating them. CDR3: CASSLRGNQPQHF. As DNA, the CDR3 is TGTGCCAGTAGTCTGAGAGGCAATCAGCCCCAGCATTTT.

The chain joins TRBV2 to TRBJ1-3, with D tentatively TRBD1 (6 bases). The CDR3 spans 15 residues. The V gene's germline CDR1 is SNHLY and CDR2 FYNNEI. The V gene lost 6 bases and the J gene lost 2 bases, with 14 bases spanning the gap. The CDR3 here is CASRATGSAGNTIYF. The CDR3 coding sequence is TGTGCCAGCAGAGCAACAGGGTCGGCTGGAAACACCATATATTTT.

This sequence joins TRBV5-6 and TRBJ2-5, with TRBD1 as a possible D gene (6 bases). CDR1 and CDR2 from the germline V gene are SGHDT and YYEEEE. Trimming removed 2 bases from V and 2 bases from J, with 7 bases in between. This CDR3 has 13 amino acids. CDR3 sequence (DNA): TGTGCCAGCAGCTTAGGACAGCAAGAGACCCAGTACTTC. It specifies CASSLGQQETQYF.

The chain recombines TRBV2 with TRBJ2-1; possibly TRBD2 for D (6 bases). The CDR3 totals 15 residues. V lost 3 bases and J lost 7, with 16 bases in between. Germline loops: CDR1 SNHLY, CDR2 FYNNEI. CDR3 coding DNA: TGTGCCAGCAGTGAGGGCCTAGCGTTGGGAAATGAGCAGTTCTTC. Translating gives CASSEGLALGNEQFF.

As DNA, the CDR3 is TGTGCCAGCAGCTTAGGAGTTGTTCAGCCCCAGCATTTT. Its protein product is CASSLGVVQPQHF. J is TRBJ1-5 and V is TRBV13; D is ambiguous. V was shortened by 0 bases and J by 6 bases, with 6 bases between the two germline ends. Germline V gene sequence: CDR1 PRHDT, CDR2 FYEKMQ (reference sequence). CDR3 length: 13 residues.

This chain connects TRBV7-3 to TRBJ1-1; D is undetermined. The CDR3 totals 13 residues. The germline gives CDR1 SGHTA, CDR2 FQGTGA. Deletions cut 5 bases from V and 3 bases from J, with 10 bases between. CDR3 DNA sequence: TGTGCCAGCAGCCCCCCGCAGGACACTGAAGCTTTCTTT. Protein product: CASSPPQDTEAFF. The full variable domain, in which reference TRBV7-3 and TRBJ1-1 provide the parts outside the CDR3, is GAGVSQTPSNKVTEKGKYVELRCDPISGHTALYWYRQSLGQGPEFLIYFQGTGAADDSGLPNDRFFAVRPEGSVSTLKIQRTERGDSAVYLCASSPPQDTEAFFGQGTRLTVV.

V gene TRBV18 combines with J gene TRBJ2-2; 7 nucleotides align to TRBD1. The length of the CDR3 is 14 residues. Losses at the gene ends were 6 bases for V and 4 bases for J; bases not matched to a gene: 5. The germline gives CDR1 KGHSH, CDR2 LQKENI. CDR3: CASSWDSATGELFF. The CDR3 DNA follows: TGTGCCAGCTCCTGGGACAGCGCCACCGGGGAGCTGTTTTTT.

This chain joins TRBV6-6 and TRBJ2-7; D possibly corresponds to TRBD2 (5 bases). The CDR3 runs 16 residues. Germline CDR1 and CDR2: MNHNY and SVGAGI (reference sequence). V lost 2 bases and J 2 bases, leaving 16 bases between the germline ends. CDR3 sequence reads: CASSYPSRETPYEQYF. As DNA, the CDR3 is TGTGCCAGCAGTTACCCGAGTAGGGAGACCCCCTACGAGCAGTACTTC.

The chain links TRBV9 to TRBJ1-4, with TRBD1 as a possible D gene (6 bases). The germline V gene has CDR1 SGDLS and CDR2 YYNGEE. Trimming took 7 bases from V and 8 from J, leaving 24 bases between them. This CDR3 comprises 16 residues. CDR3 sequence (DNA): TGTGCCAGCTCCCGGCTTTCGCGGGGGCTTGAGGAAAAACTGTTTTTT. This gives the protein CASSRLSRGLEEKLFF.

The J gene is TRBJ2-5, the V gene TRBV5-4, with D possibly TRBD2 on 5 matching bases. The DNA matches TRBJ2-7 better at its end, which makes the J call doubtful. Looked up from germline, CDR1 is SGHNT and CDR2 is YYREEE (reference sequence). The CDR3 spans 16 residues. CDR3 sequence reads: CASSLAQGSEAYEQYF. The CDR3 nucleotides are TGTGCCAGCAGCTTGGCGCAAGGGAGCGAGGCCTACGAGCAGTACTTC.

This chain uses TRBV9 with TRBJ2-1, with a possible D match to TRBD2 (6 bases). Germline CDR1 SGDLS, CDR2 YYNGEE. V lost 1 base to trimming and J lost 3 bases, with 8 bases between them. The CDR3 spans 14 residues. The DNA of the CDR3 is TGTGCCAGCAGCGTACGCGGGAACTACAATGAGCAGTTCTTC. This gives the protein CASSVRGNYNEQFF.

V is TRBV2 and J is TRBJ1-1, with no clear D. From germline, CDR1 is SNHLY and CDR2 FYNNEI. Between the trimmed V and J ends, which lost 6 bases and 1 base, there was a span of 15 bases. The CDR3 has 15 amino acids. This chain's CDR3 is CASRRRPQSNTEAFF. The CDR3 DNA reads as TGTGCCAGCAGACGTAGGCCCCAGTCGAACACTGAAGCTTTCTTT.

The chain combines TRBV30 with TRBJ1-4; TRBD1 agrees at 8 bases. The CDR3 sequence is 13 residues long. Germline V lookup: CDR1 GTSNPN, CDR2 SVGIG (reference sequence). V was pared by 1 base and J by 7 bases, with 2 bases of the junction left unmatched. The CDR3 is CAWSGTGIEKLFF. The CDR3 bases are TGTGCCTGGAGTGGGACAGGGATTGAAAAACTGTTTTTT.

CDR3: CASRSGGMEEYNEQFF. CDR3 in DNA: TGTGCCAGCAGGTCCGGAGGGATGGAGGAATACAATGAGCAGTTCTTC. The chain links TRBV27 to TRBJ2-1, with D possibly TRBD2 on 6 matching bases. Between the trimmed V and J ends, which lost 6 bases and 4 bases, there was a span of 19 bases. This CDR3 has 16 amino acids. Germline CDR1 and CDR2: MNHEY and SMNVEV (reference sequence).

V and J are TRBV12-5 and TRBJ2-7; 12 bases line up with TRBD2. This CDR3 is built from 17 residues. J gave up 1 base and V 7 bases, and 11 bases lay outside the gene matches. Germline V gene lookup returns CDR1 LGHNT and CDR2 FRNRAP. As DNA, the CDR3 is TGTGCTAGTGCCCGGACTAGCGGGGTATCTAAATCCTACGAGCAGTACTTC. Encoded protein: CASARTSGVSKSYEQYF.

The chain is built from TRBV5-5 and TRBJ2-2; TRBD2 matches at 10 bases. J was trimmed by 6 bases and V by 4 bases; bases with no gene match: 18. This CDR3 has 19 amino acids. Germline values: CDR1 SGHKS, CDR2 YYEKEE (reference sequence). In DNA form, the CDR3 reads TGTGCCAGCAGCCTGACGGTCCGAGCGGGGGGGCAGTGGGCCGGGGAGCTGTTTTTT. Translation gives CASSLTVRAGGQWAGELFF. The complete variable domain, with remaining parts taken from reference TRBV5-5 and TRBJ2-2, reads DAGVTQSPTHLIKTRGQQVTLRCSPISGHKSVSWYQQVLGQGPQFIFQYYEKEERGRGNFPDRFSARQFPNYSSELNVNALLLGDSALYLCASSLTVRAGGQWAGELFFGEGSRLTVL.

The gene calls are TRBV4-1 and TRBJ2-7; D perhaps matches TRBD2 (5 bases). The CDR3 spans 13 residues. The V gene's germline CDR1 is MGHRA and CDR2 YSYEKL. V was cut by 4 bases and J by 2 bases, with 9 bases left in between. This chain's CDR3 is CASSLDYTYEQYF. CDR3 coding DNA: TGCGCCAGCAGCCTTGACTACACCTACGAGCAGTACTTC.

This clone was found a few times. The chain couples TRBV20-1 to TRBJ1-1; D is unresolved. V was pared by 8 bases and J by 1 base, with 8 bases between. Germline CDR1 and CDR2: DFQATT and SNEGSKA (reference sequence). The CDR3 loop spans 11 amino acids. CDR3: CSFDRNTEAFF. CDR3 nucleotides: TGCAGTTTCGATCGGAACACTGAAGCTTTCTTT.

The chain links TRBV30 to TRBJ2-5; D possibly matches TRBD1 or TRBD2 (5 bases each). The end of the DNA fits TRBJ2-7 better, so the J call may be wrong. This CDR3 region has 14 residues. The germline V gene encodes CDR1 GTSNPN and CDR2 SVGIG (reference sequence). In DNA, the CDR3 is TGTGCCTGGAGCCTTGGGACGGGCCCCTACGAGCAGTACTTC. Its protein is CAWSLGTGPYEQYF.

V gene TRBV11-3 combines with J gene TRBJ2-3, with no clear D. The germline V gene has CDR1 SGHNT and CDR2 YENEEA. There are 16 residues in the CDR3. Trimming shortened V by 4 bases and J by 2 bases, and 16 bases separated the two germline ends. CDR3 loop: CASSSRTRADTDTQYF. The CDR3 DNA reads TGTGCCAGCAGCTCCAGGACGAGAGCTGACACAGATACGCAGTATTTT.

This clone was recorded only once. CDR3 loop: CASSLAGQGAWYGYTF. Here the CDR3 DNA reads TGTGCCAGCAGCTTAGCGGGACAGGGGGCATGGTATGGCTACACCTTC. The chain recombines TRBV7-9 with TRBJ1-2; 12 bases are shared with TRBD1. Unmatched junction bases numbered 4, after V lost 0 bases and J lost 5 bases. CDR3 size: 16 residues. Germline loops: CDR1 SEHNR, CDR2 FQNEAQ (reference sequence).

This sequence joins TRBV15 and TRBJ1-4, with D unresolved. Germline-derived CDR1 and CDR2 are LNHNV and YYDKDF (reference sequence). Trimming shortened V by 0 bases and J by 8 bases, and 13 bases separated the two germline ends. The CDR3 loop spans 15 amino acids. CDR3 sequence: CATSREGSAGEKLFF. The CDR3 nucleotides are TGTGCCACCAGCAGAGAGGGCTCAGCGGGGGAAAAACTGTTTTTT.

This clone was found once. J is TRBJ2-1 and V is TRBV25-1; 8 bases line up with TRBD1. The germline V gene encodes CDR1 MGHDK and CDR2 SYGVNS. The V and J ends lost 5 bases and 5 bases, in that order; junction bases with no gene match: 5. The CDR3 has 14 residues. The CDR3 DNA reads as TGTGCCAGCAGTCCAGGGGGCGCCAACAATGAGCAGTTCTTC. It codes for CASSPGGANNEQFF. Drawing the rest from reference TRBV25-1 and TRBJ2-1, the complete variable domain is EADIYQTPRYLVIGTGKKITLECSQTMGHDKMYWYQQDPGMELHLIHYSYGVNSTEKGDLSSESTVSRIRTEHFPLTLESARPSHTSQYLCASSPGGANNEQFFGPGTRLTVL.

This rearrangement joins TRBV9 to TRBJ1-2; 7 nucleotides align to TRBD1. Germline V CDR1 and CDR2: SGDLS, YYNGEE. This CDR3 is built from 15 residues. The V segment lost 2 bases and the J segment 7 bases; nucleotides outside the gene matches: 11. The CDR3, as DNA: TGTGCCAGCAGCGTCCCAGGGGACAGTAAGTCTGGCTACACCTTC. Translating it yields CASSVPGDSKSGYTF.